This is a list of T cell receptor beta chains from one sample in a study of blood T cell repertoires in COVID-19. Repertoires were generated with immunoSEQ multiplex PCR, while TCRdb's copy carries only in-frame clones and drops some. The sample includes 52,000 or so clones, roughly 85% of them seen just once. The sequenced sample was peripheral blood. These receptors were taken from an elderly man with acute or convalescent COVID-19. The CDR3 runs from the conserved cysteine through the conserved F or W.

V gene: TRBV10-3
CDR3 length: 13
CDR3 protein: CAISGAGAETQYF

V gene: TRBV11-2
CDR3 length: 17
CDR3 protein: CASSLDFRGAGTDTQYF

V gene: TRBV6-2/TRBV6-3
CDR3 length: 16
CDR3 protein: CASSFLQGAGNYGYTF

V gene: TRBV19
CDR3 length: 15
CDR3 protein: CASSIRRETGNTIYF

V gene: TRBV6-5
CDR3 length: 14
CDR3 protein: CASSYSNRGVKAFF

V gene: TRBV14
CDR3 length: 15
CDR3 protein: CASSQEGAGPRPQHF

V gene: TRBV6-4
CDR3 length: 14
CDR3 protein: CASSPQGSNQPQHF

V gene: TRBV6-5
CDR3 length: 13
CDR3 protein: CASSYGGGTEAFF

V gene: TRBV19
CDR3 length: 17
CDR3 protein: CASTHLPGGASGNTIYF

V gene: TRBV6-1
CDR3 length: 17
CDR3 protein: CASSDRTGGGPNTEAFF

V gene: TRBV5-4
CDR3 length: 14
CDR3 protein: CASRWTSGGNEQFF

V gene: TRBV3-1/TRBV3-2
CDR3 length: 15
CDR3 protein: CASSQVNSLNEKLFF

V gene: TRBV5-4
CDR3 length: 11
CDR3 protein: CASSFKETQYF

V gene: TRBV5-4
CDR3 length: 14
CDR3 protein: CASSKGQGTTEAFF

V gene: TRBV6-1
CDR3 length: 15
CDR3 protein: CASSQAGGYNNEQFF

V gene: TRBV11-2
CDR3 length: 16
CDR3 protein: CASSSPRDKGSEKLFF

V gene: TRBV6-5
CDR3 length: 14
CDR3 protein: CASSPVGLVGEQYF

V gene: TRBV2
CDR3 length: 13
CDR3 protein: CASSEVQVGRYTF

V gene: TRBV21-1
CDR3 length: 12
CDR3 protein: CASSRGVYGYTF

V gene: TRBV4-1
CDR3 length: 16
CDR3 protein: CASSQAGQGIADTQYF

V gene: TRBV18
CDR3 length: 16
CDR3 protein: CASSPTTGSNNSPLHF

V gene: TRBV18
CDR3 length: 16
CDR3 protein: CASSPMGQIGNTEAFF

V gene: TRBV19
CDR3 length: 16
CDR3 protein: CASSMRVGPKSYEQYF

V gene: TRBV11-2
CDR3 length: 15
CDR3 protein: CASTLAGGNHNEQFF

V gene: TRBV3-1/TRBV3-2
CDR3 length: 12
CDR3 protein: CASRETGEKLFF

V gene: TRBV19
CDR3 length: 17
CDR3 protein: CASSIDPGVFSGNTIYF

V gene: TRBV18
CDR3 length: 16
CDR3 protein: CASSSRASGVLDTQYF

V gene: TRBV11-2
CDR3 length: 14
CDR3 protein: CASSPTTVGLEQYF

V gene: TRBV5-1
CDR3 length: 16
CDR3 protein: CASSLGRTAKNTEAFF